This T cell receptor beta chain was captured by sequencing in a study of human T cells and chemical hapten exposure. In the study overall: In the sensitization step, 2% DPC was placed on roughly 2 cm by roughly 2 cm of upper inner arm skin. General study findings and limits: Relative to controls, expanded TCRs formed significantly more large CDR3 similarity clusters. The number of TCRs over 1 in 1000 frequency stayed unchanged after DPC.

The CDR3 runs 15 residues. V gave up 5 bases and J gave up 1 base, with 15 bases separating them. TCRdb re-called the RACE reads with MiXCR, one entry per CDR3 protein. The sample lists about 54,000 distinct CDR3 sequences, over 9.5% occurring once. As for time point: patch test 2, 6 weeks after DPC sensitization. Treatment of the sample: therapeutic diphenylcyclopropenone sensitization with weekly scalp DPC. This clonotype has ten or more counts. Its specificity is unknown. The chain couples TRBV23-1 to TRBJ2-7; D is possibly TRBD1 (6 bases). TRBV23-1 is recorded as an ORF, its role being uncertain. The receptor was derived from a woman between 45 and 60 years old with alopecia areata. Some clones in this sample may be carry-over from other donors' samples. The sample in question was whole blood, obtained in connection with sensitization to the hapten diphenylcyclopropenone (DPC). In DNA form, the CDR3 reads TGCGCCAGCAGTGGATCTAGACAGGCGTCCTACGAGCAGTACTTC. Translation gives CASSGSRQASYEQYF.